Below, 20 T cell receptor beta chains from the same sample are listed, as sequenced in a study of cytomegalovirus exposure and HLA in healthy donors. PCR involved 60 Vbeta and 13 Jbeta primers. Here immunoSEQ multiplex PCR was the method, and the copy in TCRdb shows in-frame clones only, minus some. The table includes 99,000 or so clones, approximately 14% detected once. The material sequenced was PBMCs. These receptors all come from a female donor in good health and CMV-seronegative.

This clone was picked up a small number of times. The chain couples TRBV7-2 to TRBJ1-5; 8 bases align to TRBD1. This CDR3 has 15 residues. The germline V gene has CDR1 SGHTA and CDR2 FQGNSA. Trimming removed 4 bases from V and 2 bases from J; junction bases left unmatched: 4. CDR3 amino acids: CASSSGTGRNQPQHF. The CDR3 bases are TGTGCCAGCAGCTCGGGGACAGGACGCAATCAGCCCCAGCATTTT.

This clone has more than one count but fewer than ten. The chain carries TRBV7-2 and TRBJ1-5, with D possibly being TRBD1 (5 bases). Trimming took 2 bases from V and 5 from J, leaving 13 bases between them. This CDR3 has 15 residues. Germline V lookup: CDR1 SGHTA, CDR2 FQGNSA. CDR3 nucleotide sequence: TGTGCCAGCAGCTTATCAGGGCAGACAGATCAGCCCCAGCATTTT. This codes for CASSLSGQTDQPQHF.

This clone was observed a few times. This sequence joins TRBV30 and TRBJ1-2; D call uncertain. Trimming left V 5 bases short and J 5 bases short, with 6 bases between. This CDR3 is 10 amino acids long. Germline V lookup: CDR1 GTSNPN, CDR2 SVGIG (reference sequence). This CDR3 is CAWEKYGYTF. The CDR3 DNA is TGTGCCTGGGAGAAATATGGCTACACCTTC. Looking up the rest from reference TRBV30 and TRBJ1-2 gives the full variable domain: SQTIHQWPATLVQPVGSPLSLECTVEGTSNPNLYWYRQAAGRGLQLLFYSVGIGQISSEVPQNLSASRPQDRQFILSSKKLLLSDSGFYLCAWEKYGYTFGSGTRLTVV.

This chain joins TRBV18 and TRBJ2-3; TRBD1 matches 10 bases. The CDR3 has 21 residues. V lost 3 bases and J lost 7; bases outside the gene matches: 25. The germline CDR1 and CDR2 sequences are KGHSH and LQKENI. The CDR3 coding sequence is TGTGCCAGCTCACCGGGACAGGGGACCTTCGAATATCAACCTTCGCTTAATACGCAGTATTTT. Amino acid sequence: CASSPGQGTFEYQPSLNTQYF.

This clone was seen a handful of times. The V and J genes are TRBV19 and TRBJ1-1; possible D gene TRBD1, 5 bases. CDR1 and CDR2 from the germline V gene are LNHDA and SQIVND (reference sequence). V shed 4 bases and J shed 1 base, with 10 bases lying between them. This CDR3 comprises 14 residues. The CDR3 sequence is CASSTMTANTEAFF. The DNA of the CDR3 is TGTGCCAGTAGTACTATGACAGCGAACACTGAAGCTTTCTTT. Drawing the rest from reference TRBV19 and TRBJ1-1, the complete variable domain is DGGITQSPKYLFRKEGQNVTLSCEQNLNHDAMYWYRQDPGQGLRLIYYSQIVNDFQKGDIAEGYSVSREKKESFPLTVTSAQKNPTAFYLCASSTMTANTEAFFGQGTRLTVV.

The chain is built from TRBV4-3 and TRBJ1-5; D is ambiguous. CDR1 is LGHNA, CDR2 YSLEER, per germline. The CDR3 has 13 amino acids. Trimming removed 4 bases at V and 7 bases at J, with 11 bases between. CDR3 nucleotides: TGCGCCAGCAGCCCTTCCCGGTGGCAGCCCCAGCATTTT. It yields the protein CASSPSRWQPQHF.

The CDR3 DNA follows: TGTGCCAGTAGCGGGTTCTCGACCGGGATAAGGGCCGGGGAGCTGTTTTTT. Translated: CASSGFSTGIRAGELFF. The chain employs TRBV19 and TRBJ2-2, with a tentative D call TRBD2 (5 bases). V was trimmed by 6 bases and J by 6 bases, leaving 23 bases between them. The CDR3 extends over 17 amino acids. Germline CDR1 is LNHDA and CDR2 is SQIVND (reference sequence).

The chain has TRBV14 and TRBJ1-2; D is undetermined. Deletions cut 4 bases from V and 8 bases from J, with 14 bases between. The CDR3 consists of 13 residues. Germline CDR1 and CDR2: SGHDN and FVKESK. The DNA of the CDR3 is TGTGCCAGCAGCCTCCGGGATGCCTTCGGCTACACCTTC. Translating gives CASSLRDAFGYTF.

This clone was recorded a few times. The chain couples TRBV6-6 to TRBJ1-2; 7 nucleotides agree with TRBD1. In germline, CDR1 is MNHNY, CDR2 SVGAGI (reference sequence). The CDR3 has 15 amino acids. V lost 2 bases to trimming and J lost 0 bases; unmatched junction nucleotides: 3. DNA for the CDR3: TGTGCCAGCAGTTACGGGACAGCGACTAACTATGGCTACACCTTC. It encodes CASSYGTATNYGYTF.

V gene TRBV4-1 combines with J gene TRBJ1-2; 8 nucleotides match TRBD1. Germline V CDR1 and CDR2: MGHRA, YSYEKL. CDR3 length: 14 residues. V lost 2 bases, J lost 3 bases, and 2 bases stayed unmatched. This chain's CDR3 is CASSQSTGDYGYTF. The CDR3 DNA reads TGCGCCAGCAGCCAATCGACAGGGGACTATGGCTACACCTTC.

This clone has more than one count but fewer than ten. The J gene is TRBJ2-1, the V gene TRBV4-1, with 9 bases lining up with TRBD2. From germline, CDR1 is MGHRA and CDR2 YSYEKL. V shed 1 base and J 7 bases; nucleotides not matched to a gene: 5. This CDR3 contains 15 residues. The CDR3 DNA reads TGCGCCAGCAGCCAAGGGGCGGGAGGGGGTAATGAGCAGTTCTTC. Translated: CASSQGAGGGNEQFF.

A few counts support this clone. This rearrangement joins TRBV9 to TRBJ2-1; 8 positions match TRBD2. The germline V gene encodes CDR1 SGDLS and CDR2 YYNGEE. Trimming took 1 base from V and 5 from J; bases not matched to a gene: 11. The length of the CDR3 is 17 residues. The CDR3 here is CASSVSGTRFTDNEQFF. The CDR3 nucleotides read TGTGCCAGCAGCGTAAGCGGGACTAGGTTTACGGACAATGAGCAGTTCTTC. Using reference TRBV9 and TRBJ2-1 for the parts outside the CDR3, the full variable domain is DSGVTQTPKHLITATGQRVTLRCSPRSGDLSVYWYQQSLDQGLQFLIQYYNGEERAKGNILERFSAQQFPDLHSELNLSSLELGDSALYFCASSVSGTRFTDNEQFFGPGTRLTVL.

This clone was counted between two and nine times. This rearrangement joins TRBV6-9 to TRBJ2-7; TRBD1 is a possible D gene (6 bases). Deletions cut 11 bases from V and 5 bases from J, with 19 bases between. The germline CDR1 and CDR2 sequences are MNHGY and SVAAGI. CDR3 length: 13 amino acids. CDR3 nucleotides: TGTGCCCTCGGAGGTACAGGGATAAACGAGCAGTACTTC. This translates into CALGGTGINEQYF.

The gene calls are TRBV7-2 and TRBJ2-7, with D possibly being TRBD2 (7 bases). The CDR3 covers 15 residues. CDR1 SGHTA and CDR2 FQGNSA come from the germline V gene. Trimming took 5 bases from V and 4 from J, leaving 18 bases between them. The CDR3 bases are TGTGCCAGCAGCCCCCTTGAGGGGGGGCGATACGAGCAGTACTTC. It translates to CASSPLEGGRYEQYF. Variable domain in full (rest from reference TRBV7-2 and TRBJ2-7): GAGVSQSPSNKVTEKGKDVELRCDPISGHTALYWYRQSLGQGLEFLIYFQGNSAPDKSGLPSDRFSAERTGGSVSTLTIQRTQQEDSAVYLCASSPLEGGRYEQYFGPGTRLTVT.

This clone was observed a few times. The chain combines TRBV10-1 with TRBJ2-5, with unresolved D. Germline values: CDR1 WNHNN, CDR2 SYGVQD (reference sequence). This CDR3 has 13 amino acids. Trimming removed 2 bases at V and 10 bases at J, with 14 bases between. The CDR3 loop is CASSEDLFKDQYF. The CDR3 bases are TGCGCCAGCAGTGAGGACTTGTTTAAAGACCAGTACTTC.

The CDR3 is CASSQDPHELQPLEQYF. CDR3 DNA: TGCGCCAGCAGCCAAGATCCCCACGAGCTGCAACCCCTCGAGCAGTACTTC. The chain links TRBV4-3 to TRBJ2-7; D gene ambiguous. The germline V and J ends were trimmed by 0 bases and 6 bases, with 21 bases remaining between them. CDR3 length equals 17 residues. From germline, CDR1 is LGHNA and CDR2 YSLEER.

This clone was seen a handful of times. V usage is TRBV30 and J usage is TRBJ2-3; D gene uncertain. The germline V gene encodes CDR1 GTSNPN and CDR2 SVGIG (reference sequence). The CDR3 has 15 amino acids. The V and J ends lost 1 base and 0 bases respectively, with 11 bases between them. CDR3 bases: TGTGCCTGGAGTGCCAAGATGACTAGCACAGATACGCAGTATTTT. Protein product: CAWSAKMTSTDTQYF.

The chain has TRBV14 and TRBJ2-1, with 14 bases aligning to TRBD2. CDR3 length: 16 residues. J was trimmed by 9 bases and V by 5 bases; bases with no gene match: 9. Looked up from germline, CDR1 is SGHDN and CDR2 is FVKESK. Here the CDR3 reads CASSVRLAGGPGEQFF. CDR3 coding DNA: TGTGCCAGCAGCGTCAGACTAGCGGGGGGGCCAGGTGAGCAGTTCTTC.

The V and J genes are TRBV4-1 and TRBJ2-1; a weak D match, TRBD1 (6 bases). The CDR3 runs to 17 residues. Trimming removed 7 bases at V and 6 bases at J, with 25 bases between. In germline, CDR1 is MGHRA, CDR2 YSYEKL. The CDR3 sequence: CASTSVGAQSTRNEQFF. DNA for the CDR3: TGCGCCAGCACCTCTGTGGGGGCTCAGAGTACGCGCAATGAGCAGTTCTTC.

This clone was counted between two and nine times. CDR3 bases: TGTGCCAGCAGCCCTCTACGGACAGGGCATACTGAAGCTTTCTTT. Residues: CASSPLRTGHTEAFF. The V call is TRBV7-2, the J call TRBJ1-1; 8 positions match TRBD1. Germline CDR1 SGHTA, CDR2 FQGNSA. The V and J ends lost 5 bases and 5 bases, in that order; junction bases with no gene match: 10. The CDR3 consists of 15 residues.